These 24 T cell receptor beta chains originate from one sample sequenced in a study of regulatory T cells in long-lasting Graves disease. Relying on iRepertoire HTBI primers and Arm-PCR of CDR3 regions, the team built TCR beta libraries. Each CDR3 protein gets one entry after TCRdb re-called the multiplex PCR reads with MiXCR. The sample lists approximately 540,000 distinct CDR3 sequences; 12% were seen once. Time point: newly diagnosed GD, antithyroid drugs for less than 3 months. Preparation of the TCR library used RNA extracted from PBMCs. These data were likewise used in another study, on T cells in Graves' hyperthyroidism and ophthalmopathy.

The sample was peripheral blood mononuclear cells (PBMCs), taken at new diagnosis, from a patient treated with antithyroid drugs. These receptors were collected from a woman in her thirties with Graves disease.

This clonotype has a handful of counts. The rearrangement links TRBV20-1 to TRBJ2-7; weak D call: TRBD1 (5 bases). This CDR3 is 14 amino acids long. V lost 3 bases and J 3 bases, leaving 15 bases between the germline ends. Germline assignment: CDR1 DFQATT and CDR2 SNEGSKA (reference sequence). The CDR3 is CSASGDSRGYEQYF. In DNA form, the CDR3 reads TGCAGTGCTAGTGGCGACAGCCGAGGCTACGAGCAGTACTTC.

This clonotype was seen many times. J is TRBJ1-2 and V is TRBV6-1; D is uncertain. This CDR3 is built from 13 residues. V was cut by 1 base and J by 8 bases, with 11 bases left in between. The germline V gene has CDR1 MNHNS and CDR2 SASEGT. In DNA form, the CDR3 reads TGTGCCAGCAGTGAAGTGGTCATCCACGGCTACACCTTC. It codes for CASSEVVIHGYTF.

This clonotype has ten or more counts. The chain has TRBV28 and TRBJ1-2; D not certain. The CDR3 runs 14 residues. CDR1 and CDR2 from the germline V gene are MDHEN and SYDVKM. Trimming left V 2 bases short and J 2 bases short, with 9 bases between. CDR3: CASSLRVGNYGYTF. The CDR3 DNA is TGTGCCAGCAGTTTAAGGGTTGGGAACTATGGCTACACCTTC.

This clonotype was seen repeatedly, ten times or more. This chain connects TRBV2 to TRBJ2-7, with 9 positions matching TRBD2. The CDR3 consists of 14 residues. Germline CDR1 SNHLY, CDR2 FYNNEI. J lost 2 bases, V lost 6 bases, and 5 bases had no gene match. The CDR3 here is CASRGWTSAYEQYF. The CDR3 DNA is TGTGCCAGCAGAGGTTGGACTAGCGCCTACGAGCAGTACTTC.

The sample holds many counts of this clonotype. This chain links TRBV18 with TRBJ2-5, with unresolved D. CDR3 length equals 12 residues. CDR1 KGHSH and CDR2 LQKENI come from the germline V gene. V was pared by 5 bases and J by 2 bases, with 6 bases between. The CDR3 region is CASSDLQETQYF. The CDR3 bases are TGTGCCAGCTCAGACTTGCAAGAGACCCAGTACTTC. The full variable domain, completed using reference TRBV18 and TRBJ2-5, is NAGVMQNPRHLVRRRGQEARLRCSPMKGHSHVYWYRQLPEEGLKFMVYLQKENIIDESGMPKERFSAEFPKEGPSILRIQQVVRGDSAAYFCASSDLQETQYFGPGTRLLVL.

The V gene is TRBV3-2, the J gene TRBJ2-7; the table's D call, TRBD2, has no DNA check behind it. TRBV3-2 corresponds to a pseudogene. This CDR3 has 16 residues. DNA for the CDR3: TGTGCCAGCAGCCAAGATGGCACTAGCGGGCGGTACGAGCAGTACTTC. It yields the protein CASSQDGTSGRYEQYF.

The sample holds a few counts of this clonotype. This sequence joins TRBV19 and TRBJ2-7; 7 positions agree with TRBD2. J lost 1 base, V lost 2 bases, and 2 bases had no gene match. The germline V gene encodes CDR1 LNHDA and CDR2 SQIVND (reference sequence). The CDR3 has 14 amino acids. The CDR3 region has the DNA TGTGCCAGTAGTATAAAGGGAGGGTCCTACGAGCAGTACTTC. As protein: CASSIKGGSYEQYF.

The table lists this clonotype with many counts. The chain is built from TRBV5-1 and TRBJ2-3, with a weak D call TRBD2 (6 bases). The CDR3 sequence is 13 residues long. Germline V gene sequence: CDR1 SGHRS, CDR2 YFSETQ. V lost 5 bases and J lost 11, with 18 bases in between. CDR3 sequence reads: CASSWDSSSEQYF. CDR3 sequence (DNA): TGCGCCAGCAGTTGGGACTCGTCCTCGGAGCAGTATTTT. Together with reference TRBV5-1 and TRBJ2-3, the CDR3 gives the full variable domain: KAGVTQTPRYLIKTRGQQVTLSCSPISGHRSVSWYQQTPGQGLQFLFEYFSETQRNKGNFPGRFSGRQFSNSRSEMNVSTLELGDSALYLCASSWDSSSEQYFGPGTRLTVL.

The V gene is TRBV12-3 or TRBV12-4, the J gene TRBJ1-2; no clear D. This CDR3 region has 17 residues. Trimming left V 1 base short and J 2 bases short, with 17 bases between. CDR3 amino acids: CASSLVPGPSLNYGYTF. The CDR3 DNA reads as TGTGCCAGCAGTTTAGTCCCAGGCCCTTCTCTGAACTATGGCTACACCTTC.

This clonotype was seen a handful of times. CDR3 nucleotides: TGTGCCAGTTCATTGCGGCCGGCCGGCACAGATACGCAGTATTTT. It codes for CASSLRPAGTDTQYF. The rearrangement joins TRBV19 to TRBJ2-3; D is unclear. This CDR3 spans 15 amino acids. Germline V gene sequence: CDR1 LNHDA, CDR2 SQIVND (reference sequence). Trimming removed 8 bases at V and 1 base at J, with 16 bases between.

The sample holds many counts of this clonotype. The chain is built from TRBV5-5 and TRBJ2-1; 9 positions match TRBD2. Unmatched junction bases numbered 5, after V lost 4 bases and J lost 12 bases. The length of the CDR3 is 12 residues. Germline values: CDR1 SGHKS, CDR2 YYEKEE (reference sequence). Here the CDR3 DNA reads TGTGCCAGCAGCACGACTAGCGGTGGGCAGTTCTTC. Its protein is CASSTTSGGQFF.

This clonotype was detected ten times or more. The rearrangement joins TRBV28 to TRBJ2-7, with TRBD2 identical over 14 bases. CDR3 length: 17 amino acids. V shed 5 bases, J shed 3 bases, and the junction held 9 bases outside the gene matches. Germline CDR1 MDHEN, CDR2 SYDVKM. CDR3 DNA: TGTGCCAGCAGTAAGAGGACTAGCGGGAGGAGCTACTACGAGCAGTACTTC. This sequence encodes CASSKRTSGRSYYEQYF.

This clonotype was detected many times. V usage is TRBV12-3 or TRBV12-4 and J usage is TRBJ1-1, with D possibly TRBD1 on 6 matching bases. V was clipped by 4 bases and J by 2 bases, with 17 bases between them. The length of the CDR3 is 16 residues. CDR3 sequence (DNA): TGTGCCAGCAGTTGGCCTATAGGACAGAGAAACACTGAAGCTTTCTTT. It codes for CASSWPIGQRNTEAFF.

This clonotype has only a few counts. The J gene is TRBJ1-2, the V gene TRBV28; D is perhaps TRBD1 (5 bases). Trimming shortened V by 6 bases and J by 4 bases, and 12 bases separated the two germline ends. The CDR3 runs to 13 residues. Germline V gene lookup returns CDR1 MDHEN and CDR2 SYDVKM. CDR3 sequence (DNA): TGTGCCAGCAGCCAAGGGGACTCCTATGGCTACACCTTC. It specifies CASSQGDSYGYTF.

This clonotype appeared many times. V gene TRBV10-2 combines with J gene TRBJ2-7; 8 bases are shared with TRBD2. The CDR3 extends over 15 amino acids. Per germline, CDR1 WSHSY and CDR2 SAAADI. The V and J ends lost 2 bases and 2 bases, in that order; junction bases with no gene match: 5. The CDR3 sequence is CASSEAFGRAYEQYF. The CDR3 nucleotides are TGCGCCAGCAGTGAGGCCTTCGGGAGGGCCTACGAGCAGTACTTC.

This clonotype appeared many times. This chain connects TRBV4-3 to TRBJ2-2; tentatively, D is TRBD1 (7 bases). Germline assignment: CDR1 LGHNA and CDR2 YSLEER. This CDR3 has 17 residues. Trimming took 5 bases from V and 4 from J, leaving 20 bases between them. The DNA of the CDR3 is TGCGCCAGCAGCAGGGGGGTTAGACAGGGAGGCACCGGGGAGCTGTTTTTT. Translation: CASSRGVRQGGTGELFF.

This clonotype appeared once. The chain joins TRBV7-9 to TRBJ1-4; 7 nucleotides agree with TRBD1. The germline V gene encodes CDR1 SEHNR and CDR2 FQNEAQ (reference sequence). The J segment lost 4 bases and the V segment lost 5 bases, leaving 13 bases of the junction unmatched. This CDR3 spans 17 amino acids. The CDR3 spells CASSHIRTGAYNEKLFF. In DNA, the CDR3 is TGTGCCAGCAGCCACATCCGAACAGGGGCCTATAATGAAAAACTGTTTTTT. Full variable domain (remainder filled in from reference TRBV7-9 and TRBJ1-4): DTGVSQNPRHKITKRGQNVTFRCDPISEHNRLYWYRQTLGQGPEFLTYFQNEAQLEKSRLLSDRFSAERPKGSFSTLEIQRTEQGDSAMYLCASSHIRTGAYNEKLFFGSGTQLSVL.

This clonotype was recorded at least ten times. As DNA, the CDR3 is TGTGCCAGCAGCTTATCCACGGCACCGGGCGTGAACACTGAAGCTTTCTTT. Translation: CASSLSTAPGVNTEAFF. The chain carries TRBV7-6 and TRBJ1-1; no clear D. V lost 2 bases to trimming and J lost 0 bases, with 16 bases between them. CDR3 length: 17 amino acids. Germline assignment: CDR1 SGHVS and CDR2 FNYEAQ. Looking up the rest from reference TRBV7-6 and TRBJ1-1 gives the full variable domain: GAGVSQSPRYKVTKRGQDVALRCDPISGHVSLYWYRQALGQGPEFLTYFNYEAQQDKSGLPNDRFSAERPEGSISTLTIQRTEQRDSAMYRCASSLSTAPGVNTEAFFGQGTRLTVV.

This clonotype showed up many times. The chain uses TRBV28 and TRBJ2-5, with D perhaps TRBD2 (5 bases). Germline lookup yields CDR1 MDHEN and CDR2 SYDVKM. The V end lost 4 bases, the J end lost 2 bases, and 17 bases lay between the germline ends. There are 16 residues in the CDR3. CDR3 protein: CASSSFPRGAQETQYF. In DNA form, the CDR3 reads TGTGCCAGCAGTTCCTTCCCTCGGGGAGCACAAGAGACCCAGTACTTC.

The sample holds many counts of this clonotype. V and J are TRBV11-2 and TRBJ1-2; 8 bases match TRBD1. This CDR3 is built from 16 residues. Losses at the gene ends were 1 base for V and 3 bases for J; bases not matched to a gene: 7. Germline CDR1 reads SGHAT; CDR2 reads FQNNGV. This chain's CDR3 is CASSLVGQGWDYGYTF. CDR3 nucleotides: TGTGCCAGCAGCTTAGTCGGACAGGGATGGGACTATGGCTACACCTTC.

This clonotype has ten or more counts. DNA for the CDR3: TGTGCCAGCAACGTACTCTGGGGGGAGACCCAGTACTTC. This gives the protein CASNVLWGETQYF. The chain uses TRBV6-1 and TRBJ2-5; D may correspond to TRBD1 or TRBD2 (5 bases each). This CDR3 comprises 13 residues. CDR1 is MNHNS, CDR2 SASEGT, per germline. V lost 7 bases and J 5 bases, leaving 14 bases between the germline ends.

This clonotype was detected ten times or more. The CDR3 loop is CASSFGSGTSTDTQYF. DNA of the CDR3: TGTGCCAGCAGTTTTGGTTCGGGCACTAGCACAGATACGCAGTATTTT. This chain links TRBV28 with TRBJ2-3; D is unclear. The CDR3 loop spans 16 amino acids. V dropped 3 bases and J dropped 0 bases, with 13 bases sitting between them. Germline lookup yields CDR1 MDHEN and CDR2 SYDVKM.

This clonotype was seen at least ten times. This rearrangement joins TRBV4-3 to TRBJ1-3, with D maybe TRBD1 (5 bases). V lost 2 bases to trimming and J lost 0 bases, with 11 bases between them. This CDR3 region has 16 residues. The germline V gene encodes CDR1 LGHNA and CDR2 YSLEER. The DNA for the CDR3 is TGCGCCAGCAGCCAAACCGGACACCCCTCTGGAAACACCATATATTTT. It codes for CASSQTGHPSGNTIYF.

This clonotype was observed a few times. The CDR3, as DNA: TGTGCCATCAGTGGGGGTAGGGGCTACAGCACAGATACGCAGTATTTT. The encoded protein is CAISGGRGYSTDTQYF. The chain uses TRBV10-3 and TRBJ2-3; maybe TRBD1 (5 bases). The CDR3 contains 16 residues. The V end was cut by 4 bases, the J end by 0 bases, with 14 bases between. Germline CDR1 ENHRY, CDR2 SYGVKD.